Shown below are 5 T cell receptor beta chains from a single sample sequenced in a study of blood T cell repertoires in COVID-19 (TCRdb year 2020). Preparation of the library involved the immunoSEQ multiplex PCR assay. Imported from immuneACCESS, the table was reduced by TCRdb to in-frame sequences with V and J called. These copies leave out some clones; in studies compared against another copy, an unresolved V gene accounts for under half, and the cause of the remainder is not known. The sample table lists 100,000 or so clones, roughly 79% of them with a count of one. Of the sample, 8% to 9.5% falls within the top ten clones. Sequencing was performed on peripheral blood. The receptors stem from a woman in her sixties or seventies with acute or convalescent COVID-19.

This clone was counted between two and nine times. J is TRBJ1-5 and V is TRBV2; D gene ambiguous. CDR1 SNHLY and CDR2 FYNNEI come from the germline V gene. The CDR3 runs to 15 residues. The V end was cut by 4 bases, the J end by 0 bases, with 10 bases between. CDR3 in amino acids: CASSGSGYSNQPQHF. The CDR3 DNA reads as TGTGCCAGCAGTGGGTCGGGGTATAGCAATCAGCCCCAGCATTTT. Full variable domain (missing parts from reference TRBV2 and TRBJ1-5): EPEVTQTPSHQVTQMGQEVILRCVPISNHLYFYWYRQILGQKVEFLVSFYNNEISEKSEIFDDQFSVERPDGSNFTLKIRSTKLEDSAMYFCASSGSGYSNQPQHFGDGTRLSIL.

This clone has just a few counts. The chain carries TRBV7-2 and TRBJ1-1, with 10 bases fitting TRBD1. The CDR3 runs to 14 residues. CDR1 is SGHTA, CDR2 FQGNSA, per germline. Trimming took 4 bases from V and 11 from J; bases not matched to a gene: 10. The CDR3 region is CASSSYRQGAAAFF. CDR3 coding DNA: TGTGCCAGCAGCTCCTATAGACAGGGGGCAGCTGCTTTCTTT.

The V call is TRBV18, the J call TRBJ1-4; D remains ambiguous. Germline values: CDR1 KGHSH, CDR2 LQKENI. The CDR3 is made up of 15 amino acids. Trimming shortened V by 2 bases and J by 6 bases, and 13 bases separated the two germline ends. The CDR3 reads CASSPGEDGDEKLFF. The CDR3 DNA is TGTGCCAGCTCACCAGGAGAGGATGGCGATGAAAAACTGTTTTTT.

The chain carries TRBV18 and TRBJ1-2; 10 bases are a match to TRBD1. Germline V gives CDR1 KGHSH, CDR2 LQKENI. J lost 6 bases, V lost 3 bases, and 7 bases had no gene match. This CDR3 spans 15 amino acids. The CDR3, as DNA: TGTGCCAGCTCACCCCGACAGGGGGCGAACGATGGCTACACCTTC. Amino acid sequence: CASSPRQGANDGYTF.

The V gene is TRBV7-8, the J gene TRBJ2-3, with D hard to call. V was shortened by 5 bases and J by 0 bases, with 18 bases between the two germline ends. This CDR3 has 17 residues. CDR1 is SGHVS and CDR2 is FQNEAQ in the germline V gene. CDR3 sequence reads: CASSAWASPSSTDTQYF. CDR3 nucleotides: TGTGCCAGCAGCGCCTGGGCATCTCCTTCTAGCACAGATACGCAGTATTTT.